The rows below give T cell receptor beta chains drawn from one sample of a study of CD8 T cells in Susac syndrome. From the immunoSEQ multiplex PCR reads, TCRdb called clonotypes with MiXCR, one entry per CDR3 protein. The top ten clones hold about 0.25% of a sample with roughly 140,000 distinct CDR3 sequences, approximately 93% of them seen once. The sample consisted of CD8+ T cells from PBMCs. The receptors shown here come from a human donor in good health. CDR3s include the opening cysteine and the closing phenylalanine or tryptophan. Fields, in order: V gene, CDR3 protein.

TRBV7-9	CASSLSSGIEDTQYF
TRBV7-2	CASSLARDSFNEQFF
TRBV27	CASSLYPLDTQYF
TRBV6-5	CASTWDETYNEQFF
TRBV28	CASRDYPYTDTQYF
TRBV9	CASSPPSGDIHFSGNTIYF
TRBV27	CASSLRGGTSFYEQFF
TRBV27	CATWDRGNEQFF
TRBV4-2	CASSQEDRMNTEAFF
TRBV12-3/TRBV12-4	CASSISPRLPDTQYF
TRBV11-2	CASSPPATEQYF
TRBV27	CASSPDRTGELFF
TRBV20-1	CSEARESSYNEQFF
TRBV4-3	CASSQDQGVRPQHF
TRBV20-1	CSARDLGLAPSGVKETQYF
TRBV5-6	CASSLGQGIEQYF
TRBV6-4	CASSDSITGGYNEQFF
TRBV30	CAWSDPTDTQYF
TRBV30	CAWSAPGQDYEQYF
TRBV20-1	CSARDVRGTTHYGYTF
TRBV20-1	CSASTRGNQETQYF
TRBV19	CASSGQAGFTEAFF
TRBV6-1	CASSEGADREQETQYF
TRBV9	CASSGTGTGGYEQYF
TRBV29-1	CSVVSPNRNTIYF
TRBV30	CAWSAGVGGELFF
TRBV27	CASLPTWTGSYEQYF
TRBV7-9	CASSPTGYNEQFF
TRBV24-1	CATSPQTFPYEQYF
TRBV23-1	CASSQSFPGQNTGELFF
TRBV27	CASIGGRSHEQYF
TRBV4-3	CASSQDIGTSGSGEQFF
TRBV20-1	CSARGGMNTEAFF
TRBV14	CASSPVLKYNERFF
TRBV7-8	CASSLEAGGPWGNEQFF
TRBV9	CASSVGSLIQETQYF
TRBV6-2/TRBV6-3	CASSFRNQPQHF
TRBV5-4	CASSLWGGPESSYEQYF
TRBV20-1	CSEEDIGTQYF
TRBV11-3	CASSPSGGTEAFF
TRBV4-1	CASSPIAGGSLEETQYF
TRBV29-1	CSISGGLRYGYTF
TRBV15	CATSSSRGVFYEQYF
TRBV4-3	CAHTGQSSYEQYF
TRBV30	CAWREGAGHTDTQYF